The 14 T cell receptor beta chains below come from one sample, sequenced in a study of blood T cell repertoires in COVID-19. Libraries were prepared by immunoSEQ multiplex PCR; TCRdb keeps only in-frame clonotypes and omits some of them. The sample has about 250,000 clones, approximately 89% seen once. Sequencing was done on a sample of peripheral blood. The source is a woman in her twenties or thirties with COVID-19, enrolled during active disease.

This clone has just one count. The chain employs TRBV20-1 and TRBJ2-7, with 8 bases that match TRBD2. V lost 3 bases to trimming and J lost 4 bases; unmatched junction nucleotides: 5. This CDR3 region has 13 residues. Germline CDR1 is DFQATT and CDR2 is SNEGSKA (reference sequence). CDR3 DNA sequence: TGCAGTGCTAGTGCCCCGGGGGGGTACGAGCAGTACTTC. It specifies CSASAPGGYEQYF.

As to this clone: The junction shows a germline mismatch at one end, possibly a read error. This sequence joins TRBV7-7 and TRBJ2-6, with 11 bases aligning to TRBD1. The CDR3 runs 19 residues. CDR1 is SSHAT and CDR2 is FNYEAQ in the germline V gene (reference sequence). CDR3 residues: CASNLVGGTGGSGANVLTF. Written as DNA, the CDR3 is TGTGCTAGCAACTTGGTAGGGGGGACAGGGGGCTCTGGGGCCAACGTCCTGACTTTC.

This clone was recorded once. This chain links TRBV12-3 or TRBV12-4 with TRBJ1-1; the D is unclear. The CDR3 spans 13 residues. The V and J ends lost 2 bases and 4 bases respectively, with 8 bases between them. The CDR3 is CASSLQELTEAFF. DNA for the CDR3: TGTGCCAGCAGTTTACAGGAACTCACTGAAGCTTTCTTT.

V is TRBV7-9 and J is TRBJ1-1; weak D call: TRBD1 (5 bases). The germline gives CDR1 SEHNR, CDR2 FQNEAQ (reference sequence). V was cut by 6 bases and J by 1 base, with 9 bases left in between. The CDR3 is made up of 13 amino acids. CDR3 DNA: TGTGCCAGCAGATCTACAGGGAACACTGAAGCTTTCTTT. Amino acid sequence: CASRSTGNTEAFF.

This clone was picked up one time. The chain uses TRBV15 and TRBJ1-2; D gene ambiguous. The germline V gene encodes CDR1 LNHNV and CDR2 YYDKDF (reference sequence). The CDR3 covers 15 residues. Trimming left V 4 bases short and J 3 bases short, with 15 bases between. The CDR3 DNA is TGTGCCACCAGCATCCCCCGGGAGCAATACTATGGCTACACCTTC. Protein: CATSIPREQYYGYTF.

The chain uses TRBV7-2 and TRBJ1-3, with TRBD1 identical over 7 bases. The CDR3 sequence is 16 residues long. Germline CDR1 and CDR2: SGHTA and FQGNSA. After removal of 3 bases from V and 7 bases from J, the junction contained 12 bases not matched to a gene. The CDR3 is CASSFADRREGNTIYF. CDR3 nucleotides: TGTGCCAGCAGCTTCGCGGACAGGAGAGAGGGCAACACCATATATTTT. Based on the CDR3 plus reference TRBV7-2 and TRBJ1-3, the full variable domain is GAGVSQSPSNKVTEKGKDVELRCDPISGHTALYWYRQSLGQGLEFLIYFQGNSAPDKSGLPSDRFSAERTGGSVSTLTIQRTQQEDSAVYLCASSFADRREGNTIYFGEGSWLTVV.

This clone was detected ten times or more. CDR3 loop: CASRAPDGTSTEFF. The CDR3 nucleotides are TGTGCCAGCAGAGCCCCGGACGGAACTAGTACGGAGTTCTTC. The V gene is TRBV2, the J gene TRBJ2-1; D might be TRBD2 (5 bases). Germline CDR1 SNHLY, CDR2 FYNNEI. V shed 6 bases and J shed 14 bases, with 23 bases lying between them. This CDR3 region has 14 residues. Full variable domain (rest looked up from reference TRBV2 and TRBJ2-1): EPEVTQTPSHQVTQMGQEVILRCVPISNHLYFYWYRQILGQKVEFLVSFYNNEISEKSEIFDDQFSVERPDGSNFTLKIRSTKLEDSAMYFCASRAPDGTSTEFFGPGTRLTVL.

J is TRBJ2-5 and V is TRBV10-2; 7 bases align to TRBD1. The CDR3 runs to 13 residues. Trimming removed 5 bases from V and 5 bases from J; junction bases left unmatched: 5. Germline V gives CDR1 WSHSY, CDR2 SAAADI. The CDR3 DNA follows: TGCGCCAGCAGTCAGGGGGAAATGGAGACCCAGTACTTC. It encodes CASSQGEMETQYF.

The rearrangement uses TRBV6-5 and TRBJ1-1; maybe TRBD1 (5 bases). The germline V gene has CDR1 MNHEY and CDR2 SVGAGI. The V end was cut by 4 bases, the J end by 1 base, with 7 bases between. The CDR3 totals 13 residues. In nucleotides, the CDR3 is TGTGCCAGCAGTTTCACAGGGAACACTGAAGCTTTCTTT. Translation: CASSFTGNTEAFF.

The rearrangement joins TRBV4-1 to TRBJ2-4, with 10 bases lining up with TRBD2. CDR3 length: 17 residues. J lost 3 bases, V lost 1 base, and 6 bases had no gene match. Germline CDR1 MGHRA, CDR2 YSYEKL. The CDR3 DNA follows: TGCGCCAGCAGCCAAGTTGGACTAGCGGCCGACAAAAACATTCAGTACTTC. It codes for CASSQVGLAADKNIQYF.

The CDR3 spells CASSLQGNTEAFF. CDR3 sequence (DNA): TGTGCCAGCAGCCTACAGGGGAACACTGAAGCTTTCTTT. This chain links TRBV27 with TRBJ1-1; weak D call: TRBD1 (6 bases). CDR3 size: 13 residues. CDR1 and CDR2 from the germline V gene are MNHEY and SMNVEV (reference sequence). The ends were cut back, 6 bases at V and 1 base at J, with 9 bases in the middle.

This clone was observed a single time. This chain connects TRBV11-2 to TRBJ2-5, with a weak D call TRBD2 (6 bases). Germline-derived CDR1 and CDR2 are SGHAT and FQNNGV. V shed 2 bases and J shed 7 bases, with 8 bases lying between them. This CDR3 contains 12 residues. The CDR3 region is CASSLYGGTQYF. The CDR3 DNA reads TGTGCCAGCAGCTTATACGGGGGGACCCAGTACTTC.

V usage is TRBV15 and J usage is TRBJ1-2; D gene ambiguous. The CDR3 runs to 13 residues. Germline CDR1 is LNHNV and CDR2 is YYDKDF (reference sequence). The V end was cut by 4 bases, the J end by 4 bases, with 10 bases between. CDR3 protein: CATSTQALYGYTF. CDR3 sequence (DNA): TGTGCCACCAGCACCCAGGCCCTCTATGGCTACACCTTC.

CDR3 region: CAIRTGLNTEAFF. In DNA form, the CDR3 reads TGTGCCATCAGGACAGGTTTGAACACTGAAGCTTTCTTT. This chain connects TRBV10-3 to TRBJ1-1; TRBD1 might be the D (6 bases). The CDR3 spans 13 residues. Looked up from germline, CDR1 is ENHRY and CDR2 is SYGVKD. V lost 6 bases and J 0 bases, leaving 8 bases between the germline ends.